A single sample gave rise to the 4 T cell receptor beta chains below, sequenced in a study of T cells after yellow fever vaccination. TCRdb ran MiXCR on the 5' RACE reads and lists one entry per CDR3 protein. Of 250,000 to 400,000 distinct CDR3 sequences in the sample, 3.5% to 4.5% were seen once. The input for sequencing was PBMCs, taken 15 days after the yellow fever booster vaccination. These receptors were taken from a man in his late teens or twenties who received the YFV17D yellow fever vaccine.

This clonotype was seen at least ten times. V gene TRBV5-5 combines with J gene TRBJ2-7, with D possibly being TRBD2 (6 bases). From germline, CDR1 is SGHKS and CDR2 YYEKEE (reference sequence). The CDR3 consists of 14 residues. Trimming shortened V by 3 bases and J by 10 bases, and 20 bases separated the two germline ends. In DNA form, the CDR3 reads TGTGCCAGCAGCTCTGATGGGACTTACGATCCACAGTACTTC. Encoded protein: CASSSDGTYDPQYF.

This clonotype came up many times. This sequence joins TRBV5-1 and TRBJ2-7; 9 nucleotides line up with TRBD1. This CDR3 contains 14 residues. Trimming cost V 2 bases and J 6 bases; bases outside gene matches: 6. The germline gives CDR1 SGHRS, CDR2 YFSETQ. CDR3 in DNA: TGCGCCAGCAGCTTTCTTACAGGGGGCTCCGAGCAGTACTTC. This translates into CASSFLTGGSEQYF.

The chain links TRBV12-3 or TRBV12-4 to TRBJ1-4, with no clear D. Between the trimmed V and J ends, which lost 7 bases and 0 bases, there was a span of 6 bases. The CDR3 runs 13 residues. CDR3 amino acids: CASTQSTNEKLFF. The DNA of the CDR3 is TGTGCCAGCACCCAATCAACTAATGAAAAACTGTTTTTT.

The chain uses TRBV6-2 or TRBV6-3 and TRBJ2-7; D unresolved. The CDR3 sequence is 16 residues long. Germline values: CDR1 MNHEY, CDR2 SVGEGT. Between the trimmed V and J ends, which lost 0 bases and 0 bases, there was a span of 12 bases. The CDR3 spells CASSYSDRTNSYEQYF. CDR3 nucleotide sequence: TGTGCCAGCAGTTACTCTGATCGCACGAACTCCTACGAGCAGTACTTC.